What follows are 32 T cell receptor beta chains derived from one specimen sequenced in a study of brain metastases from non-small cell lung cancer. TCRdb's table, derived via immunoSEQ multiplex PCR, lists solely in-frame clones and lacks some. The data contain over a thousand clones, around 90% of them seen just once; the ten biggest clones take up 5% to 7%. Sequencing was carried out using primary lung tumor tissue. The receptors originated from a donor at least 40 years old with non-small cell lung cancer.

The rearrangement links TRBV20-1 to TRBJ1-1; 8 positions agree with TRBD1. CDR1 is DFQATT and CDR2 is SNEGSKA in the germline V gene (reference sequence). The CDR3 is 15 amino acids. The J segment lost 3 bases and the V segment lost 3 bases, leaving 9 bases of the junction unmatched. CDR3 region: CSASGQGRSDTEAFF. CDR3 DNA: TGCAGTGCTAGTGGACAGGGTCGATCGGACACTGAAGCTTTCTTT.

Turning to this clone: Other DNA sequences in the sample encode the same CDR3. The J gene is TRBJ2-2, the V gene TRBV2; D is ambiguous. Germline V gene lookup returns CDR1 SNHLY and CDR2 FYNNEI. The germline V and J ends were trimmed by 6 bases and 0 bases, with 11 bases remaining between them. The CDR3 is made up of 15 amino acids. The CDR3 protein is CASRVGLSNTGELFF. CDR3 bases: TGTGCCAGCAGGGTGGGTCTTTCGAACACCGGGGAGCTGTTTTTT.

The rearrangement joins TRBV5-4 to TRBJ1-1, with D possibly being TRBD1 (5 bases). The CDR3 is 14 amino acids. V shed 1 base and J shed 4 bases, with 11 bases lying between them. The V gene's germline CDR1 is SGHNT and CDR2 YYREEE (reference sequence). The CDR3: CASSLRGASTEAFF. The CDR3 coding sequence is TGTGCCAGCAGCTTGCGGGGCGCGAGCACTGAAGCTTTCTTT. Drawing the rest from reference TRBV5-4 and TRBJ1-1, the complete variable domain is ETGVTQSPTHLIKTRGQQVTLRCSSQSGHNTVSWYQQALGQGPQFIFQYYREEENGRGNFPPRFSGLQFPNYSSELNVNALELDDSALYLCASSLRGASTEAFFGQGTRLTVV.

The gene calls are TRBV6-1 and TRBJ2-2; D not resolved. This CDR3 comprises 14 residues. The germline V gene encodes CDR1 MNHNS and CDR2 SASEGT. V was shortened by 3 bases and J by 6 bases, with 11 bases between the two germline ends. This CDR3 is CASSDPWTPGELFF. CDR3 DNA sequence: TGTGCCAGCAGTGACCCATGGACCCCCGGGGAGCTGTTTTTT.

The chain has TRBV10-2 and TRBJ2-1; D may correspond to TRBD1 or TRBD2 (6 bases each). CDR1 is WSHSY, CDR2 SAAADI, per germline. The germline V and J ends were trimmed by 7 bases and 8 bases, with 21 bases remaining between them. CDR3 size: 15 residues. CDR3: CASTFEGGQWDEQFF. CDR3 sequence (DNA): TGCGCCAGCACCTTCGAAGGGGGGCAGTGGGATGAGCAGTTCTTC.

The chain links TRBV7-9 to TRBJ2-3; possible D gene TRBD1, 5 bases. V was shortened by 5 bases and J by 5 bases, with 8 bases between the two germline ends. The germline V gene has CDR1 SEHNR and CDR2 FQNEAQ (reference sequence). The CDR3 has 12 amino acids. CDR3 coding DNA: TGTGCCAGCAGCAAGGACAAAGATACGCAGTATTTT. Translated: CASSKDKDTQYF.

The V and J genes are TRBV7-2 and TRBJ1-2; TRBD1 matches at 11 bases. CDR1 and CDR2 from the germline V gene are SGHTA and FQGNSA. With V trimmed by 5 bases and J by 8 bases, 7 bases remained unmatched. The CDR3 consists of 14 residues. CDR3 in amino acids: CASSGRDRGSGYTF. As DNA, the CDR3 is TGTGCCAGCAGCGGCAGGGACAGGGGGAGCGGCTACACCTTC.

The chain is built from TRBV7-8 and TRBJ2-2; no clear D gene. Germline values: CDR1 SGHVS, CDR2 FQNEAQ. Trimming cost V 1 base and J 0 bases, with 12 bases left between them. The CDR3 loop spans 17 amino acids. The chain's CDR3 is CASSLGPKAANTGELFF. Written as DNA, the CDR3 is TGTGCCAGCAGCTTAGGTCCTAAGGCTGCGAACACCGGGGAGCTGTTTTTT.

The chain has TRBV5-5 and TRBJ1-4; possibly TRBD1 for D (5 bases). Trimming removed 0 bases from V and 5 bases from J, with 11 bases in between. This CDR3 comprises 15 residues. CDR1 is SGHKS, CDR2 YYEKEE, per germline (reference sequence). Written as DNA, the CDR3 is TGTGCCAGCAGCTTGGACCCAGGGCCCAATGAAAAACTGTTTTTT. Its translation is CASSLDPGPNEKLFF.

This clone was found once. Just one base apart from a much larger clone, this may be a read error. The chain links TRBV12-3 or TRBV12-4 to TRBJ1-2; D is undetermined. The length of the CDR3 is 12 residues. The chain's CDR3 is CASSFGHYSYTF. DNA for the CDR3: TGTGCCAGCAGTTTCGGCCACTATAGCTACACCTTC.

The V gene is TRBV7-9, the J gene TRBJ2-1; D perhaps matches TRBD1 (6 bases). The CDR3 has 17 amino acids. Trimming removed 5 bases from V and 0 bases from J, with 17 bases in between. Germline CDR1 and CDR2: SEHNR and FQNEAQ (reference sequence). The CDR3 protein is CASSPAGTTLSYNEQFF. The DNA of the CDR3 is TGTGCCAGCAGCCCCGCCGGGACAACACTCTCCTACAATGAGCAGTTCTTC. Looking up the rest from reference TRBV7-9 and TRBJ2-1 gives the full variable domain: DTGVSQNPRHKITKRGQNVTFRCDPISEHNRLYWYRQTLGQGPEFLTYFQNEAQLEKSRLLSDRFSAERPKGSFSTLEIQRTEQGDSAMYLCASSPAGTTLSYNEQFFGPGTRLTVL.

Here the CDR3 DNA reads TGTGCCAACGACAGGATGGGAGCTTTCTTT. This translates into CANDRMGAFF. The chain has TRBV5-4 and TRBJ1-1, with D perhaps TRBD1 (6 bases). Germline V CDR1 and CDR2: SGHNT, YYREEE (reference sequence). The V end was cut by 9 bases, the J end by 10 bases, with 13 bases between. The CDR3 is 10 amino acids.

The genes are TRBV18 and TRBJ2-3; 8 bases map to TRBD2. Germline V gives CDR1 KGHSH, CDR2 LQKENI. After removal of 4 bases from V and 1 base from J, the junction contained 7 bases not matched to a gene. This CDR3 is 16 amino acids long. The CDR3 DNA reads TGTGCCAGCTCACGATTTAGCGGGGCCGGCACAGATACGCAGTATTTT. This encodes CASSRFSGAGTDTQYF.

The V and J genes are TRBV9 and TRBJ2-3; 10 bases are a match to TRBD2. The V segment lost 3 bases and the J segment 10 bases; nucleotides outside the gene matches: 8. CDR1 is SGDLS and CDR2 is YYNGEE in the germline V gene. The CDR3 has 14 residues. CDR3 DNA: TGTGCCAGCAGCGCCCCATTAGCGGGGGGTCCGCAGTATTTT. It yields the protein CASSAPLAGGPQYF.

This clone was seen just once. The chain is built from TRBV5-1 and TRBJ2-2; 8 bases map to TRBD1. Germline CDR1 reads SGHRS; CDR2 reads YFSETQ. CDR3 length: 18 residues. Unmatched junction bases numbered 13, after V lost 4 bases and J lost 2 bases. CDR3 coding DNA: TGCGCCAGCAGCCCGAAAATACCGGGACAGGCTAACACCGGGGAGCTGTTTTTT. It translates to CASSPKIPGQANTGELFF. Variable domain in full (rest from reference TRBV5-1 and TRBJ2-2): KAGVTQTPRYLIKTRGQQVTLSCSPISGHRSVSWYQQTPGQGLQFLFEYFSETQRNKGNFPGRFSGRQFSNSRSEMNVSTLELGDSALYLCASSPKIPGQANTGELFFGEGSRLTVL.

The chain is built from TRBV7-2 and TRBJ1-1, with D perhaps matching TRBD1 (6 bases). Per the germline V gene, CDR1 is SGHTA and CDR2 is FQGNSA. The CDR3 is 14 residues long. Trimming removed 2 bases at V and 1 base at J, with 8 bases between. The CDR3 protein is CASSLWGQNTEAFF. The CDR3 DNA reads TGTGCCAGCAGCTTATGGGGACAGAACACTGAAGCTTTCTTT.

Concerning this clone itself: At one end the junction does not follow the germline gene, possibly because of a read error. This sequence joins TRBV7-9 and TRBJ2-7; tentatively, D is TRBD1 or TRBD2 (5 bases each). The CDR3 is 13 residues long. Germline lookup yields CDR1 SEHNR and CDR2 FQNEAQ (reference sequence). CDR3: CASSLGTFYEQYF. The CDR3 DNA is TGTGCCAGCAGTTTAGGGACGTTCTACGAGCAGTACTTC.

This chain's CDR3 is CASSKKRGGLNEQFF. Here the CDR3 DNA reads TGTGCCAGCAGTAAAAAAAGGGGCGGGTTGAATGAGCAGTTCTTC. The rearrangement joins TRBV6-5 to TRBJ2-1; possibly TRBD1 or TRBD2 for D (5 bases each). The V and J ends lost 5 bases and 7 bases respectively, with 18 bases between them. The germline V gene encodes CDR1 MNHEY and CDR2 SVGAGI. There are 15 residues in the CDR3.

This rearrangement joins TRBV29-1 to TRBJ2-3; 11 bases are a match to TRBD2. The V and J ends lost 6 bases and 2 bases, in that order; junction bases with no gene match: 7. Germline V gene sequence: CDR1 SQVTM, CDR2 ANQGSEA. The CDR3 spans 15 residues. The CDR3 loop is CSVTSGAHNTDTQYF. In nucleotides, the CDR3 is TGCAGCGTGACTAGCGGGGCTCACAACACAGATACGCAGTATTTT.

The chain joins TRBV6-5 to TRBJ2-7, with TRBD1 as a possible D gene (6 bases). There are 16 residues in the CDR3. V was shortened by 2 bases and J by 0 bases, with 14 bases between the two germline ends. Germline V gene lookup returns CDR1 MNHEY and CDR2 SVGAGI. As DNA, the CDR3 is TGTGCCAGCAGTTACGGGACATCGCCGCCCTCCTACGAGCAGTACTTC. As protein: CASSYGTSPPSYEQYF.

The V and J genes are TRBV7-9 and TRBJ2-7; TRBD1 aligns across 7 bases. CDR3 length: 13 amino acids. Unmatched junction bases numbered 5, after V lost 5 bases and J lost 4 bases. The germline V gene encodes CDR1 SEHNR and CDR2 FQNEAQ (reference sequence). CDR3 coding DNA: TGTGCCAGCAGCCCCAACAGGGGTTACGAGCAGTACTTC. The encoded protein is CASSPNRGYEQYF. Full variable domain (missing parts from reference TRBV7-9 and TRBJ2-7): DTGVSQNPRHKITKRGQNVTFRCDPISEHNRLYWYRQTLGQGPEFLTYFQNEAQLEKSRLLSDRFSAERPKGSFSTLEIQRTEQGDSAMYLCASSPNRGYEQYFGPGTRLTVT.

As to this clone: A much larger clone lies one base from this, so it may be a read error. Other DNA sequences in the sample encode the same CDR3. The rearrangement uses TRBV7-9 and TRBJ2-1; TRBD1 agrees at 12 bases. CDR3 length: 15 residues. Germline V gene sequence: CDR1 SEHNR, CDR2 FQNEAQ (reference sequence). This chain's CDR3 is CASSPGQGADNEQFF. CDR3 DNA sequence: TGTGCTAGCAGCCCGGGACAGGGGGCCGACAATGAGCAGTTCTTC.

This clone showed up just a few times. The V call is TRBV5-4, the J call TRBJ2-7; 11 bases line up with TRBD2. Germline V lookup: CDR1 SGHNT, CDR2 YYREEE (reference sequence). The CDR3 is 15 amino acids. J was trimmed by 3 bases and V by 2 bases; bases with no gene match: 4. As DNA, the CDR3 is TGTGCCAGCAGCTTACTAACTAGCGGGGGCTACGAGCAGTACTTC. Its translation is CASSLLTSGGYEQYF.

A single count supports this clone. The chain uses TRBV9 and TRBJ2-3; D call uncertain. CDR3 length: 15 residues. The germline gives CDR1 SGDLS, CDR2 YYNGEE. The V end was cut by 3 bases, the J end by 2 bases, with 13 bases between. In nucleotides, the CDR3 is TGTGCCAGCAGCGGCGGACCCCTACTCACAGATACGCAGTATTTT. Protein sequence: CASSGGPLLTDTQYF.

The gene calls are TRBV9 and TRBJ2-3, with D maybe TRBD1 (6 bases). The CDR3 is 15 amino acids. The germline V gene has CDR1 SGDLS and CDR2 YYNGEE. The ends were cut back, 2 bases at V and 6 bases at J, with 16 bases in the middle. CDR3 loop: CASSVRDKVWDTQYF. Here the CDR3 DNA reads TGTGCCAGCAGCGTCCGGGACAAGGTCTGGGATACGCAGTATTTT. Drawing the rest from reference TRBV9 and TRBJ2-3, the complete variable domain is DSGVTQTPKHLITATGQRVTLRCSPRSGDLSVYWYQQSLDQGLQFLIQYYNGEERAKGNILERFSAQQFPDLHSELNLSSLELGDSALYFCASSVRDKVWDTQYFGPGTRLTVL.

This clone was recorded once. The V gene is TRBV6-5, the J gene TRBJ1-3, with no clear D. CDR1 and CDR2 (germline): MNHEY, SVGAGI. Trimming shortened V by 7 bases and J by 0 bases, and 10 bases separated the two germline ends. The CDR3 has 14 amino acids. CDR3 region: CASIQVISGNTIYF. The CDR3 DNA reads as TGTGCCAGCATTCAGGTCATCTCTGGAAACACCATATATTTT.

The chain links TRBV5-1 to TRBJ2-7; 8 bases map to TRBD1. V lost 4 bases to trimming and J lost 6 bases; unmatched junction nucleotides: 12. Germline lookup yields CDR1 SGHRS and CDR2 YFSETQ. CDR3 length: 15 residues. The CDR3 here is CASSPLRTGNGEQYF. DNA of the CDR3: TGCGCCAGCAGCCCCCTTAGGACAGGGAATGGCGAGCAGTACTTC.

This clone was detected only once. V usage is TRBV7-9 and J usage is TRBJ1-1; D call uncertain. The CDR3 consists of 13 residues. Germline CDR1 and CDR2: SEHNR and FQNEAQ (reference sequence). V lost 1 base and J lost 0, with 3 bases in between. The DNA of the CDR3 is TGTGCCAGCAGCTTAGACATGAACACTGAAGCTTTCTTT. Residues: CASSLDMNTEAFF.

The count of this clone is one. The chain carries TRBV11-3 and TRBJ2-1; weak D call: TRBD1 (6 bases). CDR3 length: 12 amino acids. Germline assignment: CDR1 SGHNT and CDR2 YENEEA. V was clipped by 4 bases and J by 8 bases, with 9 bases between them. CDR3 loop: CASSSTGYEQFF. CDR3 nucleotides: TGTGCCAGCAGCTCTACAGGGTATGAGCAGTTCTTC.

This sequence joins TRBV6-1 and TRBJ2-7; D is perhaps TRBD2 (5 bases). Germline V CDR1 and CDR2: MNHNS, SASEGT. The V and J ends lost 2 bases and 6 bases respectively, with 11 bases between them. The CDR3 length is 13 residues. DNA for the CDR3: TGTGCCAGCAGTGAAATTCGGGGTGGCGAGCAGTACTTC. Protein sequence: CASSEIRGGEQYF.

V usage is TRBV7-9 and J usage is TRBJ1-4; D may be TRBD1 (5 bases). Between the trimmed V and J ends, which lost 4 bases and 7 bases, there was a span of 13 bases. The germline V gene has CDR1 SEHNR and CDR2 FQNEAQ (reference sequence). The CDR3 totals 14 residues. CDR3 coding DNA: TGTGCCAGCAGCTCGTATAGACAGCCTGAAAAACTGTTTTTT. Protein sequence: CASSSYRQPEKLFF.

The genes are TRBV29-1 and TRBJ2-1; 12 bases match TRBD1. The V and J ends lost 6 bases and 9 bases, in that order; junction bases with no gene match: 6. CDR1 is SQVTM, CDR2 ANQGSEA, per germline. The CDR3 totals 13 residues. CDR3 DNA: TGCAGCGTATCCGGGACAGGGGGCCGTGAGCAGTTCTTC. Translation: CSVSGTGGREQFF.